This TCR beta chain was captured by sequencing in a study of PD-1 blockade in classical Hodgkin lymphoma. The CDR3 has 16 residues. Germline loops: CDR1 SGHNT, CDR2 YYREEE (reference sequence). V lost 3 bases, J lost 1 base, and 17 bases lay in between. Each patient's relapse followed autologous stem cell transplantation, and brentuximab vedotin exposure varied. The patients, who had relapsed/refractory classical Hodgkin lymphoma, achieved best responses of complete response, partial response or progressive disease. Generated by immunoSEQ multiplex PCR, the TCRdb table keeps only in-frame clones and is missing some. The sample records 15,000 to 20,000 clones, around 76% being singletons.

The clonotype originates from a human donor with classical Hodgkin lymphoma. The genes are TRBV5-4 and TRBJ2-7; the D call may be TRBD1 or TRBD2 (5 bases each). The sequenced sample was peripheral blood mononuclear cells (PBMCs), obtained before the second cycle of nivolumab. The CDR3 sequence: CASSWGGSMGSYEQYF. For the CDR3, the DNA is TGTGCCAGCAGCTGGGGCGGGTCAATGGGATCCTACGAGCAGTACTTC.